These T cell receptor beta chains were read from a single sample in a study of shared clonotypes between healthy human individuals. Libraries were prepared by immunoSEQ multiplex PCR; TCRdb keeps only in-frame clonotypes and omits some of them. The table includes hundreds of thousands of clones, 60% to 85% detected once. Sequences were obtained from PBMCs. The receptors here all came from a woman between 40 and 50 years old in good health. Some clones in this sample may be carry-over from other donors' samples. Each CDR3 is given with its conserved first and last residue. The D gene is left open where the match is weak. Only part of the rows carry a size: once, few, many, or a class if the clone is expanded.

V	J	D	size	CDR3	DNA
TRBV6-1	TRBJ2-1	TRBD2	-	CASRLAGGPHNEQFF	TGTGCCAGCCGCCTAGCGGGAGGGCCCCACAATGAGCAGTTCTTC
TRBV2	TRBJ1-3	-	-	CASSEAGNTIYF	TGTGCCAGCAGTGAAGCAGGGAACACCATATATTTT
TRBV28	TRBJ1-2	TRBD1	-	CASSALRDRDDYGYTF	TGTGCCAGCAGCGCACTCCGGGACAGGGACGACTATGGCTACACCTTC
TRBV5-4	TRBJ2-1	-	-	CASNLRPNNEQFF	TGTGCCAGCAACCTCCGGCCAAACAATGAGCAGTTCTTC
TRBV7-3	TRBJ1-6	-	-	CASSLNEWSPLHF	TGTGCCAGCAGCTTAAACGAATGGTCACCCCTCCACTTT
TRBV5-1	TRBJ2-7	TRBD2	-	CASSFGTRSYEQYF	TGCGCCAGCAGCTTCGGGACTAGATCCTACGAGCAGTACTTC
TRBV2	TRBJ1-2	-	-	CASRGGLDNYGYTF	TGTGCCAGCAGGGGCGGACTTGACAACTATGGCTACACCTTC
TRBV19	TRBJ2-5	-	few	CASGGMETQYF	TGTGCCAGTGGTGGAATGGAGACCCAGTACTTC
TRBV19	TRBJ2-1	-	-	CASNKRASFSVEQFF	TGTGCCAGTAATAAGCGGGCCTCTTTCTCGGTTGAGCAGTTCTTC
TRBV15	TRBJ2-1	-	-	CATSRRDNRYGEQFF	TGTGCCACCAGCAGACGAGATAACAGGTACGGTGAGCAGTTCTTC
TRBV2	TRBJ2-5	-	-	CASSDHRGGTQYF	TGTGCCAGCAGTGACCACAGGGGGGGGACCCAGTACTTC
TRBV7-2	TRBJ2-5	-	-	CASSIAREETQYF	TGTGCCAGCAGCATCGCGAGGGAAGAGACCCAGTACTTC
TRBV30	TRBJ2-1	TRBD2	-	CAWGTSHDEQFF	TGTGCCTGGGGGACTAGTCACGATGAGCAGTTCTTC
TRBV28	TRBJ2-7	TRBD1	-	CASSLPRTGVDEQYF	TGTGCCAGCAGTTTACCCCGGACAGGGGTGGACGAGCAGTACTTC
TRBV18	TRBJ2-3	TRBD2	-	CASSQGLAVTDTQYF	TGTGCCAGCTCACAGGGACTAGCGGTCACAGATACGCAGTATTTT
TRBV6-1	TRBJ2-3	-	-	CASSLREPSTDTQYF	TGTGCCAGCAGCCTCCGGGAGCCGAGCACAGATACGCAGTATTTT
TRBV6-6	TRBJ2-2	-	once	CASSPQVLWDTGELFF	TGTGCCAGCAGTCCCCAAGTCCTGTGGGACACCGGGGAGCTGTTTTTT
TRBV11-1	TRBJ2-7	TRBD2	once	CASSRTSGSEQYF	TGTGCCAGCAGCAGGACTAGCGGGAGCGAGCAGTACTTC
TRBV5-6	TRBJ2-7	-	many	CASSVISVYEQYF	TGTGCCAGCAGCGTGATTAGCGTCTACGAGCAGTACTTC
TRBV18	TRBJ1-4	TRBD1	-	CASSPSRDSNEKLFF	TGTGCCAGCTCTCCAAGCCGGGACAGTAATGAAAAACTGTTTTTT
TRBV29-1	TRBJ2-5	-	-	CSIRQGGQETQYF	TGCAGCATACGGCAGGGGGGCCAAGAGACCCAGTACTTC
TRBV7-2	TRBJ1-5	-	-	CASSLEGSGNQPQHF	TGTGCCAGCAGCTTAGAGGGTAGCGGCAATCAGCCCCAGCATTTT
TRBV7-8	TRBJ2-5	-	few	CASSLQQGTPQETQYF	TGTGCCAGCAGCTTACAACAGGGAACCCCCCAAGAGACCCAGTACTTC
TRBV4-3	TRBJ2-5	-	-	CASSQVVGSQETQYF	TGCGCCAGCAGCCAAGTCGTAGGGTCCCAAGAGACCCAGTACTTC
TRBV19	TRBJ1-5	-	-	CASRKPGLGNTQHF	TGTGCCAGTAGAAAACCGGGTTTAGGGAATACTCAGCATTTT
TRBV30	TRBJ1-4	TRBD1	few	CAWSVGTARNEKLFF	TGTGCCTGGAGTGTAGGGACAGCCCGTAATGAAAAACTGTTTTTT
TRBV7-3	TRBJ2-5	TRBD2	-	CASSLGTSGRDGETQYF	TGTGCCAGCAGCTTGGGGACTAGCGGGAGAGATGGAGAGACCCAGTACTTC
TRBV27	TRBJ2-1	-	-	CASRSSYNEQFF	TGTGCCAGCCGAAGCTCCTACAATGAGCAGTTCTTC
TRBV5-5	TRBJ2-2	TRBD2	-	CASSMGLAGAISTNTGELFF	TGTGCCAGCAGCATGGGACTAGCGGGAGCGATCTCCACGAACACCGGGGAGCTGTTTTTT
TRBV11-2	TRBJ2-1	TRBD2	-	CASSYRDYHWPPGVQQFF	TGTGCCAGCAGCTACCGGGACTACCATTGGCCGCCCGGGGTCCAGCAGTTCTTC
TRBV27	TRBJ2-7	-	-	CASSLAGLYEQYF	TGTGCCAGCAGTTTAGCGGGTCTCTACGAGCAGTACTTC
TRBV2	TRBJ2-2	-	many	CASSQLEAGELFF	TGTGCCAGCAGCCAACTAGAAGCCGGGGAGCTGTTTTTT
TRBV5-5	TRBJ1-1	-	-	CASSLRGARNTEAFF	TGTGCCAGCAGCTTGAGGGGGGCCCGGAACACTGAAGCTTTCTTT
TRBV7-9	TRBJ1-1	-	-	CASSLTGGPGTEAFF	TGTGCCAGCAGCTTAACGGGGGGTCCGGGCACTGAAGCTTTCTTT
TRBV28	TRBJ2-4	TRBD2	-	CASSLVRTGGIQYF	TGTGCCAGCAGTTTAGTCAGAACGGGGGGGATTCAGTACTTC
TRBV5-1	TRBJ2-7	TRBD2	few	CASSWTSGGSYEQYF	TGCGCCAGCAGCTGGACTAGCGGGGGTTCCTACGAGCAGTACTTC
TRBV7-6	TRBJ1-3	TRBD1	few	CASSLEQGAYGNTIYF	TGTGCCAGCAGCTTAGAACAGGGGGCATATGGAAACACCATATATTTT
TRBV30	TRBJ1-5	TRBD1	-	CAWGQGSPGQPQHF	TGTGCCTGGGGACAGGGGAGTCCGGGCCAGCCCCAGCATTTT
TRBV28	TRBJ2-7	TRBD2	-	CASSTSDSYEQYF	TGTGCCAGTTCAACTAGCGACTCCTACGAGCAGTACTTC
TRBV4-1	TRBJ1-5	-	-	CASSQEGGNQPQHF	TGCGCCAGCAGCCAAGAGGGTGGCAATCAGCCCCAGCATTTT
TRBV2	TRBJ2-2	-	once	CASYQGFAGELFF	TGTGCCAGCTACCAGGGATTTGCCGGGGAGCTGTTTTTT